This T cell receptor beta chain comes out of a study of early T cells in non-severe SARS-CoV-2 infection. Study details: The authors sequenced bulk RNA from unsorted whole blood, leaving chains unpaired. Findings and caveats of the study: CD4 and private specificities were missed by VDJdb matching, which favored anti-spike CD8 responses.

Researchers tagged individual cDNA molecules with unique molecular identifiers. Each CDR3 protein gets one entry after TCRdb re-called the 5' RACE reads with MiXCR. The sample shows 57,000 or so distinct CDR3 sequences, 10% to 15% of them seen only once. CDR3 size: 12 residues. The V gene lost 2 bases and the J gene lost 5 bases, with 9 bases spanning the gap. In germline, CDR1 is SQVTM, CDR2 ANQGSEA. This clonotype appeared a few times. Its antigen is undetermined. Material: whole blood. The clonotype comes from an adult who was a healthcare worker with PCR-confirmed SARS-CoV-2 infection or an uninfected control (not recorded which). This chain uses TRBV29-1 with TRBJ2-5, with D perhaps matching TRBD1 or TRBD2 (5 bases each). The CDR3 coding sequence is TGCAGCGTTGAAAGTGAGGGGGAGACCCAGTACTTC. Protein product: CSVESEGETQYF. Using reference TRBV29-1 and TRBJ2-5 for the parts outside the CDR3, the full variable domain is SAVISQKPSRDICQRGTSLTIQCQVDSQVTMMFWYRQQPGQSLTLIATANQGSEATYESGFVIDKFPISRPNLTFSTLTVSNMSPEDSSIYLCSVESEGETQYFGPGTRLLVL.